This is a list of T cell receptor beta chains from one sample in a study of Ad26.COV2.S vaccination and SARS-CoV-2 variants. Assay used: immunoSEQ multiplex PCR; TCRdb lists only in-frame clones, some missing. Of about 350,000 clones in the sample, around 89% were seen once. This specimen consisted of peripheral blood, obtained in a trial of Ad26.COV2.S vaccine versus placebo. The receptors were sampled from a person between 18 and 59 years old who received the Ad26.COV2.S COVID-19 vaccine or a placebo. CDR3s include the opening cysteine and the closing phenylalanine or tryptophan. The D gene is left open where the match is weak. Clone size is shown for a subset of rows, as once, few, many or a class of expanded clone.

cdr3_aa: CASSSLAGPATEQFF; cdr3_nt: TGTGCCAGCAGCTCCCTAGCGGGGCCGGCGACTGAGCAGTTCTTC; d_call: TRBD2; clone_size: -; j_call: TRBJ2-1; v_call: TRBV7-3
cdr3_aa: CASSSGTGGTGELFF; cdr3_nt: TGTGCCAGCAGCTCCGGGACAGGGGGGACCGGGGAGCTGTTTTTT; d_call: TRBD1; clone_size: -; j_call: TRBJ2-2; v_call: TRBV7-8
cdr3_aa: CASSLTGWGPDPGHGYTF; cdr3_nt: TGTGCCAGCAGCTTAACGGGGTGGGGGCCTGATCCCGGGCATGGCTACACCTTC; d_call: -; clone_size: -; j_call: TRBJ1-2; v_call: TRBV13
cdr3_aa: CASSPQPGNTEAFF; cdr3_nt: TGTGCCAGCAGTCCTCAGCCGGGGAACACTGAAGCTTTCTTT; d_call: -; clone_size: -; j_call: TRBJ1-1; v_call: TRBV9
cdr3_aa: CASSPPGQARGEQYF; cdr3_nt: TGTGCCAGCAGCCCCCCCGGACAGGCCCGTGGGGAGCAGTACTTC; d_call: TRBD1; clone_size: -; j_call: TRBJ2-7; v_call: TRBV7-2
cdr3_aa: CASSPSLVLLNTEAFF; cdr3_nt: TGTGCCAGTAGCCCGAGCTTAGTGCTGTTGAACACTGAAGCTTTCTTT; d_call: -; clone_size: -; j_call: TRBJ1-1; v_call: TRBV19
cdr3_aa: CASSLAGTGVFEKLFF; cdr3_nt: TGTGCCAGCAGTTTAGCCGGGACAGGGGTTTTTGAAAAACTGTTTTTT; d_call: TRBD1; clone_size: once; j_call: TRBJ1-4; v_call: TRBV28
cdr3_aa: CASSVDALREYEQYF; cdr3_nt: TGTGCCAGCAGCGTAGATGCCTTGAGGGAGTACGAGCAGTACTTC; d_call: -; clone_size: -; j_call: TRBJ2-7; v_call: TRBV9
cdr3_aa: CASSFGLALLEAFF; cdr3_nt: TGTGCCAGCAGCTTCGGACTAGCATTGCTTGAAGCTTTCTTT; d_call: -; clone_size: -; j_call: TRBJ1-1; v_call: TRBV7-2
cdr3_aa: CASSYHRDSQETQYF; cdr3_nt: TGTGCCAGCAGCTACCACCGGGACAGCCAAGAGACCCAGTACTTC; d_call: TRBD1; clone_size: -; j_call: TRBJ2-5; v_call: TRBV6-5
cdr3_aa: CASSSDGYNEQFF; cdr3_nt: TGTGCCAGCAGCTCGGACGGATACAATGAGCAGTTCTTC; d_call: -; clone_size: -; j_call: TRBJ2-1; v_call: TRBV7-3
cdr3_aa: CASSLPSGSSPEQFF; cdr3_nt: TGTGCCAGCAGCCTACCTAGCGGGAGTTCGCCTGAGCAGTTCTTC; d_call: TRBD2; clone_size: -; j_call: TRBJ2-1; v_call: TRBV6-2/TRBV6-3
cdr3_aa: CASSNRGFGEKLFF; cdr3_nt: TGTGCCAGCAGTAACAGGGGATTCGGGGAAAAACTGTTTTTT; d_call: TRBD1; clone_size: -; j_call: TRBJ1-4; v_call: TRBV28
cdr3_aa: CASSEILVGQGGQPQHF; cdr3_nt: TGTGCCAGCAGTGAAATTTTGGTAGGTCAGGGGGGTCAGCCCCAGCATTTT; d_call: TRBD1; clone_size: -; j_call: TRBJ1-5; v_call: TRBV6-1
cdr3_aa: CASSVPAGRVDTQYF; cdr3_nt: TGTGCCAGCAGTGTTCCGGCGGGGAGGGTAGATACGCAGTATTTT; d_call: TRBD2; clone_size: -; j_call: TRBJ2-3; v_call: TRBV2
cdr3_aa: CASSLDRGSYEQYF; cdr3_nt: TGCGCCAGCAGCTTGGACAGGGGATCCTACGAGCAGTACTTC; d_call: TRBD1; clone_size: -; j_call: TRBJ2-7; v_call: TRBV5-1
cdr3_aa: CASQTGGGHNSPLHF; cdr3_nt: TGTGCCAGCCAGACAGGCGGGGGCCATAATTCACCCCTCCACTTT; d_call: -; clone_size: once; j_call: TRBJ1-6; v_call: TRBV28
cdr3_aa: CASSSGTEFYEQYF; cdr3_nt: TGTGCCAGCAGTTCTGGGACGGAGTTCTACGAGCAGTACTTC; d_call: -; clone_size: -; j_call: TRBJ2-7; v_call: TRBV27
cdr3_aa: CASSSPGQGTGELFF; cdr3_nt: TGTGCCAGCAGTAGTCCGGGACAGGGAACCGGGGAGCTGTTTTTT; d_call: TRBD1; clone_size: -; j_call: TRBJ2-2; v_call: TRBV28
cdr3_aa: CASSPVVRTGPGNTIYF; cdr3_nt: TGTGCCAGCAGCCCTGTGGTGAGAACCGGCCCTGGAAACACCATATATTTT; d_call: -; clone_size: -; j_call: TRBJ1-3; v_call: TRBV7-9
cdr3_aa: CASSSTGGEGYTF; cdr3_nt: TGTGCCAGCAGTTCGACAGGGGGGGAGGGCTACACCTTC; d_call: TRBD1; clone_size: -; j_call: TRBJ1-2; v_call: TRBV6-5
cdr3_aa: CASSFAAAKEEAFF; cdr3_nt: TGTGCCAGCAGCTTCGCGGCAGCCAAGGAGGAAGCTTTCTTT; d_call: -; clone_size: -; j_call: TRBJ1-1; v_call: TRBV11-2
cdr3_aa: CASSSTGISYEQYF; cdr3_nt: TGTGCCAGCAGCTCAACAGGGATCTCCTACGAGCAGTACTTC; d_call: -; clone_size: -; j_call: TRBJ2-7; v_call: TRBV7-9
cdr3_aa: CASSVATGSHEQYF; cdr3_nt: TGTGCCAGCAGCGTAGCTACAGGGTCCCACGAGCAGTACTTC; d_call: -; clone_size: -; j_call: TRBJ2-7; v_call: TRBV9
cdr3_aa: CASSQDLGAWNEQFF; cdr3_nt: TGTGCCAGCAGCCAAGATCTGGGGGCATGGAATGAGCAGTTCTTC; d_call: -; clone_size: -; j_call: TRBJ2-1; v_call: TRBV14
cdr3_aa: CASSWAYEAFF; cdr3_nt: TGTGCCAGCAGTTGGGCTTATGAAGCTTTCTTT; d_call: -; clone_size: -; j_call: TRBJ1-1; v_call: TRBV28
cdr3_aa: CSAGRPYNEQFF; cdr3_nt: TGCAGCGCGGGGAGGCCATACAATGAGCAGTTCTTC; d_call: -; clone_size: -; j_call: TRBJ2-1; v_call: TRBV29-1
cdr3_aa: CASSNTRGVDGYTF; cdr3_nt: TGTGCCAGTAGCAACACGCGGGGGGTTGATGGCTACACCTTC; d_call: -; clone_size: -; j_call: TRBJ1-2; v_call: TRBV19
cdr3_aa: CATKFTSVRTRSSSYEQYF; cdr3_nt: TGTGCCACTAAGTTTACGTCGGTGCGAACAAGAAGCAGCTCCTACGAGCAGTACTTC; d_call: -; clone_size: -; j_call: TRBJ2-7; v_call: TRBV28
cdr3_aa: CASTAGEGTEAFF; cdr3_nt: TGTGCCAGCACGGCAGGAGAGGGGACTGAAGCTTTCTTT; d_call: -; clone_size: -; j_call: TRBJ1-1; v_call: TRBV7-9
cdr3_aa: CASSLFDSGTDTQYF; cdr3_nt: TGTGCCAGCAGCTTGTTTGACTCAGGCACAGATACGCAGTATTTT; d_call: -; clone_size: -; j_call: TRBJ2-3; v_call: TRBV5-6
cdr3_aa: CASSRQGTGLTKQGPYNEQFF; cdr3_nt: TGTGCCAGCAGCAGACAAGGGACAGGCCTTACCAAACAGGGCCCCTACAATGAGCAGTTCTTC; d_call: TRBD1; clone_size: -; j_call: TRBJ2-1; v_call: TRBV7-3
cdr3_aa: CASSHFENTEAFF; cdr3_nt: TGTGCCAGCAGCCACTTTGAGAACACTGAAGCTTTCTTT; d_call: -; clone_size: -; j_call: TRBJ1-1; v_call: TRBV3-1/TRBV3-2
cdr3_aa: CASSGEQGTSYTF; cdr3_nt: TGTGCCAGCAGCGGTGAACAGGGAACCAGCTACACCTTC; d_call: -; clone_size: few; j_call: TRBJ1-2; v_call: TRBV9
cdr3_aa: CSASRGTNYGYTF; cdr3_nt: TGCAGTGCTAGTCGGGGGACCAACTATGGCTACACCTTC; d_call: -; clone_size: -; j_call: TRBJ1-2; v_call: TRBV20-1
cdr3_aa: CASSLAGAGELFF; cdr3_nt: TGTGCCAGCTCACTAGCGGGAGCCGGGGAGCTGTTTTTT; d_call: TRBD2; clone_size: once; j_call: TRBJ2-2; v_call: TRBV9
cdr3_aa: CASRLGLAPGELFF; cdr3_nt: TGTGCCAGCAGACTGGGACTCGCTCCAGGGGAGCTGTTTTTT; d_call: -; clone_size: -; j_call: TRBJ2-2; v_call: TRBV3-1/TRBV3-2
cdr3_aa: CASSSYRDSVDGELFF; cdr3_nt: TGTGCCAGCAGTTCATACCGGGACAGCGTAGACGGGGAGCTGTTTTTT; d_call: TRBD1; clone_size: -; j_call: TRBJ2-2; v_call: TRBV27
cdr3_aa: CASSYQGPSGEEQFF; cdr3_nt: TGTGCCAGCAGTTATCAAGGTCCTAGCGGGGAGGAGCAGTTCTTC; d_call: TRBD2; clone_size: -; j_call: TRBJ2-1; v_call: TRBV7-3
cdr3_aa: CASSIERGSGANVLTF; cdr3_nt: TGTGCCAGTAGTATAGAAAGGGGATCTGGGGCCAACGTCCTGACTTTC; d_call: -; clone_size: -; j_call: TRBJ2-6; v_call: TRBV19
cdr3_aa: CAWRQDRAGYTF; cdr3_nt: TGTGCCTGGAGGCAGGACCGGGCGGGCTACACCTTC; d_call: -; clone_size: -; j_call: TRBJ1-2; v_call: TRBV30
cdr3_aa: CASSGDSEAFF; cdr3_nt: TGTGCCAGCAGTGGCGACAGTGAAGCTTTCTTT; d_call: -; clone_size: -; j_call: TRBJ1-1; v_call: TRBV2
cdr3_aa: CAITGNGGQPQHF; cdr3_nt: TGTGCCATCACTGGTAATGGGGGTCAGCCCCAGCATTTT; d_call: -; clone_size: -; j_call: TRBJ1-5; v_call: TRBV10-3
cdr3_aa: CASSLGQGMVGNTIYF; cdr3_nt: TGTGCCAGCAGCCTCGGACAGGGGATGGTTGGAAACACCATATATTTT; d_call: TRBD1; clone_size: -; j_call: TRBJ1-3; v_call: TRBV9
cdr3_aa: CASSYRGDNSPLHF; cdr3_nt: TGTGCCAGCAGTTACAGGGGTGATAATTCACCCCTCCACTTT; d_call: -; clone_size: -; j_call: TRBJ1-6; v_call: TRBV6-5
cdr3_aa: CASSSRGRGDYGYTF; cdr3_nt: TGCGCCAGCAGCTCCCGCGGCCGGGGGGACTACGGCTACACCTTC; d_call: -; clone_size: once; j_call: TRBJ1-2; v_call: TRBV5-1
cdr3_aa: CASSLVGTAGDPQHF; cdr3_nt: TGTGCCAGCAGCTTAGTTGGGACAGCAGGGGACCCCCAGCATTTT; d_call: TRBD1; clone_size: once; j_call: TRBJ1-5; v_call: TRBV7-8
cdr3_aa: CASSLDTTALHF; cdr3_nt: TGTGCCAGCAGCCTGGACACAACGGCCCTCCACTTT; d_call: -; clone_size: -; j_call: TRBJ1-6; v_call: TRBV7-9
cdr3_aa: CASSEASRGGLPYQETQYF; cdr3_nt: TGTGCCAGCAGTGAAGCGTCCAGGGGGGGTCTCCCGTACCAAGAGACCCAGTACTTC; d_call: -; clone_size: -; j_call: TRBJ2-5; v_call: TRBV6-1
cdr3_aa: CASSFEGAGRNTIYF; cdr3_nt: TGTGCCAGCAGTTTCGAGGGGGCGGGTAGAAACACCATATATTTT; d_call: TRBD1; clone_size: -; j_call: TRBJ1-3; v_call: TRBV28
cdr3_aa: CASSLFGINRHQTGVFYNEQFF; cdr3_nt: TGTGCCAGCAGCTTGTTCGGGATAAACCGCCACCAGACAGGGGTTTTCTACAATGAGCAGTTCTTC; d_call: TRBD1; clone_size: -; j_call: TRBJ2-1; v_call: TRBV7-3
cdr3_aa: CAWGGQGDSPLHF; cdr3_nt: TGTGCCTGGGGGGGACAGGGGGATTCACCCCTCCACTTT; d_call: TRBD1; clone_size: -; j_call: TRBJ1-6; v_call: TRBV30
cdr3_aa: CAWREGGAFF; cdr3_nt: TGTGCCTGGAGGGAGGGGGGAGCTTTCTTT; d_call: -; clone_size: -; j_call: TRBJ1-1; v_call: TRBV30
cdr3_aa: CASSRGLFGSEAFF; cdr3_nt: TGTGCCAGCAGTCGCGGGCTTTTTGGATCTGAAGCTTTCTTT; d_call: -; clone_size: many; j_call: TRBJ1-1; v_call: TRBV28
cdr3_aa: CASSLDSTRTDTQYF; cdr3_nt: TGTGCCAGCAGCTTAGATTCGACTCGCACAGATACGCAGTATTTT; d_call: -; clone_size: -; j_call: TRBJ2-3; v_call: TRBV11-3
cdr3_aa: CASSEGQNYEQYF; cdr3_nt: TGTGCCAGCAGCGAGGGACAGAACTACGAGCAGTACTTC; d_call: TRBD1; clone_size: -; j_call: TRBJ2-7; v_call: TRBV5-4
cdr3_aa: CASSPQGAETEAFF; cdr3_nt: TGTGCCAGCTCACCTCAGGGGGCGGAAACTGAAGCTTTCTTT; d_call: TRBD1; clone_size: -; j_call: TRBJ1-1; v_call: TRBV18
cdr3_aa: CASSPGPNQPQHF; cdr3_nt: TGTGCCAGCAGCCCCGGACCCAATCAGCCCCAGCATTTT; d_call: -; clone_size: once; j_call: TRBJ1-5; v_call: TRBV3-1/TRBV3-2
cdr3_aa: CASSPGVNTEAFF; cdr3_nt: TGCGCCAGCAGCCCGGGAGTGAACACTGAAGCTTTCTTT; d_call: -; clone_size: -; j_call: TRBJ1-1; v_call: TRBV5-1